This T cell receptor (beta chain) was profiled in a study of CD8 T cells in ankylosing spondylitis. Findings of the study overall: The authors found the disease-linked clones to be CD8+ and relatively rare in peripheral blood.

Quantitative 5'-RACE with molecular barcodes produced the TCR beta libraries. TCRdb re-derived calls from the 5' RACE reads in MiXCR, one entry per CDR3 protein. Among approximately 200,000 distinct CDR3 sequences listed, around 13% were seen once. The V and J ends lost 9 bases and 4 bases, in that order; junction bases with no gene match: 6. This CDR3 has 13 amino acids. Germline-derived CDR1 and CDR2 are SGHDT and YYEEEE. Points on this clonotype: Antigen: not known.

The sample consisted of blood, either unsorted or a sorted T cell fraction (not recorded which). This clonotype was obtained from a male donor with ankylosing spondylitis or in good health (not recorded which). V is TRBV5-6 and J is TRBJ1-5; 8 bases align to TRBD1. DNA of the CDR3: TGTGCCACCGGACAGGGTGGGAATCAGCCCCAGCATTTT. Translation gives CATGQGGNQPQHF.